These 9 T cell receptor beta chains were all obtained from the same sample, sequenced in a study of tumor-infiltrating lymphocytes in primary liver carcinoma. TCR beta cDNA was prepared out of roughly 500 ng total RNA by means of a constant-region primer. Employing slightly modified ARM-PCR, three nested multiplex PCR rounds were run, and these gave rise to the TCR beta libraries. Each of the first two PCR rounds ran about 9 cycles with TRBV1-TRBV30 forward and C-beta reverse primers. One entry per CDR3 protein results from TCRdb running MiXCR on the multiplex PCR reads. The repertoire holds fewer than 350,000 distinct CDR3 sequences, with almost 65% as singletons. Blood RNA came from unsorted whole blood; germline DNA was also extracted. Sequencing was performed on peripheral blood. The receptors come from a man between 35 and 55 years old with primary liver carcinoma and hepatitis B virus infection.

On this clonotype: A much larger clone lies a single base off, so this may be a read error. The conserved final phenylalanine or tryptophan is absent from the CDR3, which likely points to a read error. V is TRBV4-2 and J is TRBJ2-5; 9 bases match TRBD2. The J segment lost 5 bases and the V segment lost 1 base, leaving 2 bases of the junction unmatched. This CDR3 has 14 residues. CDR1 is LGHNA, CDR2 YNFKEQ, per germline. CDR3 region: CASSQGLAVETQYL. DNA of the CDR3: TGTGCCAGCAGCCAAGGACTAGCGGTGGAGACCCAGTACCTC.

This clonotype was observed a single time. A much larger clone lies one base from this, so it may be a read error. The chain uses TRBV12-3 or TRBV12-4 and TRBJ2-7; 10 bases align to TRBD2. The junction had 5 bases not matched to a gene; V was cut back by 6 bases and J by 3 bases. The CDR3 covers 14 residues. CDR3 sequence: CASSPSGSFYEQYF. The DNA of the CDR3 is TGTGCCAGCAGCCCTAGCGGGAGTTTCTACGAGCAGTACTTC.

Remarks on this clonotype: The final CDR3 position lacks the conserved phenylalanine or tryptophan, pointing to a likely read error. CDR3 region: CASSIAQGLAAYNEQFL. The CDR3 DNA is TGTGCCAGCAGCATAGCGCAGGGACTAGCGGCCTACAATGAGCAGTTCCTC. The genes are TRBV11-1 and TRBJ2-1; 11 bases map to TRBD2. The CDR3 length is 17 residues. CDR1 and CDR2 from the germline V gene are SGHAT and FQDESV (reference sequence).

This clonotype was seen at least ten times. CDR3 coding DNA: TGTGCCAGCAGTATGGACAGGACGGAGACCCAGTACTTC. This sequence encodes CASSMDRTETQYF. The chain is built from TRBV11-3 and TRBJ2-5, with 7 bases lining up with TRBD1. Germline V gene lookup returns CDR1 SGHNT and CDR2 YENEEA. CDR3 length equals 13 residues. J lost 5 bases, V lost 6 bases, and 6 bases had no gene match.

This sequence joins TRBV25-1 and TRBJ1-2, with no clear D. V lost 6 bases and J lost 2, with 7 bases in between. Germline loops: CDR1 MGHDK, CDR2 SYGVNS. CDR3 length equals 12 residues. CDR3 DNA: TGTGCCAGCAGAACTCAAAACTATGGCTACACCTTC. Amino acids: CASRTQNYGYTF.

Details on this clonotype: A much larger clone differs from this one at a single base, so this may be a read error. The genes are TRBV6-1 and TRBJ2-7; D is unclear. The CDR3 extends over 12 amino acids. Looked up from germline, CDR1 is MNHNS and CDR2 is SASEGT. The V and J ends lost 4 bases and 3 bases respectively, with 7 bases between them. This CDR3 is CASSGFGYEQYF. CDR3 nucleotide sequence: TGTGCCAGCAGTGGATTCGGCTACGAGCAGTACTTC.

There are many counts of this clonotype. The J gene is TRBJ1-2, the V gene TRBV6-2 or TRBV6-3; 8 nucleotides agree with TRBD1. V was pared by 6 bases and J by 4 bases, with 13 bases of the junction left unmatched. The length of the CDR3 is 16 residues. Germline V gene sequence: CDR1 MNHEY, CDR2 SVGEGT. DNA for the CDR3: TGTGCCAGCAGGCCAGGGGGCACAAGTGCCATCTATGGCTACACCTTC. It translates to CASRPGGTSAIYGYTF.

Concerning this clonotype: A much larger clone sits a single nucleotide away, making a read error possible. The gene calls are TRBV6-5 and TRBJ1-2; 9 bases fit TRBD1. This CDR3 comprises 16 residues. Germline CDR1 MNHEY, CDR2 SVGAGI. In DNA, the CDR3 is TGTGCCAGCAGGTACTCGAAAACAGGGGGCCCCTATGGCTACACCTTC. It translates to CASRYSKTGGPYGYTF.

Many counts were recorded for this clonotype. This sequence joins TRBV29-1 and TRBJ1-5; weak D call: TRBD1 (5 bases). The CDR3 spans 14 residues. Trimming shortened V by 4 bases and J by 2 bases, and 12 bases separated the two germline ends. CDR1 SQVTM and CDR2 ANQGSEA come from the germline V gene. For the CDR3, the DNA is TGCAGCGTTGCGGGGGGAGGGGGCAATCAGCCCCAGCATTTT. It yields the protein CSVAGGGGNQPQHF.